The 24 T cell receptor beta chains presented below share a single source sample, sequenced in a study of T cells in Graves' hyperthyroidism and ophthalmopathy. Amplified regions were TCR beta CDR3 sequences from RNA transcripts. First-round RT-PCR of the TCR CDR3 relied on the HTBI primer set. Each CDR3 protein gets one entry after TCRdb re-called the multiplex PCR reads with MiXCR. This sample carries 500,000 to 600,000 distinct CDR3 sequences, over 15% of them seen once, and the ten largest clones take around 18%. The sample comprised blood. Every receptor here comes from a woman under 30 with Graves' hyperthyroidism.

This clonotype was found many times. The chain has TRBV4-2 and TRBJ2-3; tentatively, D is TRBD2 (6 bases). CDR1 and CDR2 (germline): LGHNA, YNFKEQ. CDR3 size: 16 residues. With 4 bases removed from V and 2 bases from J, the gap between germline ends came to 16 bases. The CDR3, as DNA: TGTGCCAGCAGCCTGAGGGCGGGACGGTCCACAGATACGCAGTATTTT. This sequence encodes CASSLRAGRSTDTQYF.

This clonotype came up a few times. Here the CDR3 reads CASSELAISTDTQYF. CDR3 coding DNA: TGTGCCAGCAGTGAACTAGCGATCAGCACAGATACGCAGTATTTT. This sequence joins TRBV6-2 or TRBV6-3 and TRBJ2-3, with 7 bases lining up with TRBD2. The germline V gene has CDR1 MNHEY and CDR2 SVGEGT. The length of the CDR3 is 15 residues. After removal of 5 bases from V and 0 bases from J, the junction contained 5 bases not matched to a gene.

The chain uses TRBV20-1 and TRBJ2-7; D gene unclear. V was shortened by 0 bases and J by 0 bases, with 9 bases between the two germline ends. The CDR3 length is 14 residues. Germline CDR1 and CDR2: DFQATT and SNEGSKA (reference sequence). CDR3 amino acids: CSARDRLVSYEQYF. CDR3 DNA: TGCAGTGCTAGAGATCGGCTAGTCTCCTACGAGCAGTACTTC.

The chain links TRBV19 to TRBJ2-1; D perhaps matches TRBD1 (6 bases). This CDR3 is 14 amino acids long. Deletions cut 6 bases from V and 1 base from J, with 10 bases between. Germline V gene data show CDR1 as LNHDA and CDR2 as SQIVND (reference sequence). Here the CDR3 reads CASRQGLSYNEQFF. The CDR3 DNA sequence: TGTGCCAGTAGACAGGGCTTATCCTACAATGAGCAGTTCTTC. Complete variable domain (other parts from reference TRBV19 and TRBJ2-1): DGGITQSPKYLFRKEGQNVTLSCEQNLNHDAMYWYRQDPGQGLRLIYYSQIVNDFQKGDIAEGYSVSREKKESFPLTVTSAQKNPTAFYLCASRQGLSYNEQFFGPGTRLTVL.

J is TRBJ2-1 and V is TRBV11-3; TRBD2 aligns across 10 bases. This CDR3 has 14 residues. Trimming took 6 bases from V and 8 from J; bases not matched to a gene: 7. CDR1 is SGHNT, CDR2 YENEEA, per germline. CDR3 nucleotides: TGTGCCAGCAGGCGGACTAGCGGTAGCTATGAGCAGTTCTTC. Translation: CASRRTSGSYEQFF.

This clonotype has a handful of counts. A read error may explain this, as a much larger clone is one base away. V is TRBV7-9 and J is TRBJ1-4; D remains ambiguous. Germline V lookup: CDR1 SEHNR, CDR2 FQNEAQ (reference sequence). The CDR3 runs 12 residues. V dropped 5 bases and J dropped 0 bases, with 1 base sitting between them. This chain's CDR3 is CASSTTNEKLFF. In DNA, the CDR3 is TGTGCCAGCAGCACAACTAATGAAAAACTGTTTTTT.

This clonotype has ten or more counts. The chain carries TRBV20-1 and TRBJ2-5; 7 bases agree with TRBD1. V gave up 6 bases and J gave up 4 bases; unmatched junction bases: 8. CDR3 length: 13 amino acids. Germline loops: CDR1 DFQATT, CDR2 SNEGSKA (reference sequence). CDR3 nucleotide sequence: TGCAGTGCCGATAGGGGGCTTAGAGAGACCCAGTACTTC. Translation: CSADRGLRETQYF.

This clonotype was seen many times. The rearrangement uses TRBV12-3 or TRBV12-4 and TRBJ1-5, with D perhaps matching TRBD1 (5 bases). V was shortened by 6 bases and J by 11 bases, with 20 bases between the two germline ends. The CDR3 length is 14 residues. The CDR3 sequence: CASRASGKERTQHF. The DNA for the CDR3 is TGTGCCAGCAGAGCTTCAGGGAAAGAGAGGACCCAGCATTTT.

This clonotype was seen a few times. CDR3 sequence reads: CASNGGGPVGEQFF. CDR3 in DNA: TGTGCCAGCAATGGGGGAGGGCCGGTAGGGGAGCAGTTCTTC. The rearrangement links TRBV12-3 or TRBV12-4 to TRBJ2-1; 7 nucleotides match TRBD2. The CDR3 is 14 amino acids. The junction had 13 bases not matched to a gene; V was cut back by 7 bases and J by 10 bases.

This clonotype has at least ten counts. The V gene is TRBV5-5, the J gene TRBJ2-7; 10 nucleotides align to TRBD2. The CDR3 totals 16 residues. Germline CDR1 and CDR2: SGHKS and YYEKEE (reference sequence). The junction had 10 bases not matched to a gene; V was cut back by 4 bases and J by 3 bases. CDR3 in amino acids: CASSGTLAGIGYEQYF. DNA for the CDR3: TGTGCCAGCAGCGGAACACTAGCGGGAATTGGCTACGAGCAGTACTTC. Full variable domain (rest looked up from reference TRBV5-5 and TRBJ2-7): DAGVTQSPTHLIKTRGQQVTLRCSPISGHKSVSWYQQVLGQGPQFIFQYYEKEERGRGNFPDRFSARQFPNYSSELNVNALLLGDSALYLCASSGTLAGIGYEQYFGPGTRLTVT.

There are many counts of this clonotype. The rearrangement joins TRBV20-1 to TRBJ2-7; possible D gene TRBD1, 6 bases. V lost 4 bases and J lost 2, with 15 bases in between. CDR1 DFQATT and CDR2 SNEGSKA come from the germline V gene (reference sequence). This CDR3 is built from 14 residues. Written as DNA, the CDR3 is TGCAGTGCTACACCTAGGACAGCAACCTACGAGCAGTACTTC. It is translated as CSATPRTATYEQYF.

The table lists this clonotype with many counts. The V gene is TRBV20-1, the J gene TRBJ2-7, with D possibly being TRBD1 or TRBD2 (5 bases each). The ends were cut back, 3 bases at V and 6 bases at J, with 9 bases in the middle. The CDR3 spans 11 residues. The germline V gene encodes CDR1 DFQATT and CDR2 SNEGSKA (reference sequence). The CDR3 bases are TGCAGTGCTAGTGAGGGGCCCGAGCAGTACTTC. Translated, it gives CSASEGPEQYF.

The V call is TRBV6-1, the J call TRBJ2-4; D uncertain. The CDR3 sequence is 16 residues long. V lost 3 bases and J 1 base, leaving 13 bases between the germline ends. Per the germline V gene, CDR1 is MNHNS and CDR2 is SASEGT. DNA of the CDR3: TGTGCCAGCAGTGACCCAAGGACGGAGGCCAAAAACATTCAGTACTTC. Protein: CASSDPRTEAKNIQYF.

The rearrangement links TRBV2 to TRBJ2-1; no clear D gene. This CDR3 is built from 12 residues. The V gene lost 4 bases and the J gene lost 6 bases, with 7 bases spanning the gap. CDR1 is SNHLY, CDR2 FYNNEI, per germline. The DNA for the CDR3 is TGTGCCAGCAGTGTGGAAGGCAATGAGCAGTTCTTC. This sequence encodes CASSVEGNEQFF.

This clonotype has a handful of counts. The CDR3 coding sequence is TGCGCCAGCAGTGATCCGGGGGAAGCCGAGCAGTACTTC. The encoded protein is CASSDPGEAEQYF. V gene TRBV10-1 combines with J gene TRBJ2-7; weak D call: TRBD2 (6 bases). CDR1 is WNHNN, CDR2 SYGVQD, per germline (reference sequence). The CDR3 has 13 residues. V lost 3 bases to trimming and J lost 6 bases, with 12 bases between them.

In its sample, this clonotype was seen many times. The rearrangement joins TRBV7-2 to TRBJ2-1; 7 positions match TRBD2. This CDR3 has 17 amino acids. CDR1 SGHTA and CDR2 FQGNSA come from the germline V gene. With V trimmed by 0 bases and J by 0 bases, 5 bases remained unmatched. Here the CDR3 reads CASSLALGGGSYNEQFF. Here the CDR3 DNA reads TGTGCCAGCAGCTTAGCGCTGGGCGGGGGCTCCTACAATGAGCAGTTCTTC.

This clonotype has ten or more counts. The chain is built from TRBV7-9 and TRBJ2-4; 12 bases match TRBD2. Germline V CDR1 and CDR2: SEHNR, FQNEAQ (reference sequence). After removal of 3 bases from V and 9 bases from J, the junction contained 6 bases not matched to a gene. The CDR3 runs 15 residues. CDR3 region: CASSLASGGAGIQYF. DNA for the CDR3: TGTGCCAGCAGCTTGGCTAGCGGGGGGGCTGGCATTCAGTACTTC.

CDR3 nucleotides: TGCAGCGTCGTGGGGGGGCGATTATCTGGCTACACCTTC. This codes for CSVVGGRLSGYTF. The genes are TRBV29-1 and TRBJ1-2; TRBD1 might be the D (6 bases). The CDR3 covers 13 residues. Trimming cost V 6 bases and J 7 bases, with 18 bases left between them. Germline V lookup: CDR1 SQVTM, CDR2 ANQGSEA.

This clonotype was seen repeatedly, ten times or more. The V call is TRBV5-1, the J call TRBJ1-5; D possibly corresponds to TRBD1 (5 bases). The CDR3 has 15 residues. Trimming shortened V by 0 bases and J by 7 bases, and 14 bases separated the two germline ends. In germline, CDR1 is SGHRS, CDR2 YFSETQ. The CDR3, as DNA: TGCGCCAGCAGCTTGGGCACAGGCTCAGGGCAGCCCCAGCATTTT. As protein: CASSLGTGSGQPQHF.

A few counts support this clonotype. The rearrangement uses TRBV14 and TRBJ2-3; 11 nucleotides agree with TRBD2. Germline V gives CDR1 SGHDN, CDR2 FVKESK. The CDR3 is 16 residues long. Trimming took 5 bases from V and 3 from J; bases not matched to a gene: 7. DNA for the CDR3: TGTGCCAGCAGCGAGACTAGCGGGAAGTCTACAGATACGCAGTATTTT. Translated: CASSETSGKSTDTQYF.

In its sample, this clonotype was seen many times. V usage is TRBV20-1 and J usage is TRBJ1-2, with D unclear. V lost 6 bases, J lost 2 bases, and 7 bases lay in between. Germline CDR1 reads DFQATT; CDR2 reads SNEGSKA (reference sequence). This CDR3 has 11 residues. CDR3 sequence: CSAKDNYGYTF. CDR3 sequence (DNA): TGCAGTGCCAAGGACAACTATGGCTACACCTTC.

This clonotype was recorded many times. The rearrangement joins TRBV20-1 to TRBJ2-7; maybe TRBD1 (5 bases). This CDR3 spans 14 amino acids. Trimming left V 2 bases short and J 3 bases short, with 14 bases between. Germline values: CDR1 DFQATT, CDR2 SNEGSKA (reference sequence). The CDR3 loop reads CSARSIGADYEQYF. As DNA, the CDR3 is TGCAGTGCTAGATCCATAGGGGCGGACTACGAGCAGTACTTC.

This clonotype has a count of ten or more. The chain has TRBV10-1 and TRBJ2-7, with 7 bases fitting TRBD1. Per germline, CDR1 WNHNN and CDR2 SYGVQD (reference sequence). The CDR3 consists of 18 residues. J gave up 0 bases and V 0 bases, and 11 bases lay outside the gene matches. The CDR3 loop is CASSESRGKTGVSYEQYF. In DNA form, the CDR3 reads TGCGCCAGCAGTGAGTCGAGGGGGAAAACAGGGGTCTCCTACGAGCAGTACTTC.

The chain uses TRBV7-9 and TRBJ1-2, with D hard to call. V lost 2 bases to trimming and J lost 0 bases, with 4 bases between them. There are 13 residues in the CDR3. CDR1 is SEHNR and CDR2 is FQNEAQ in the germline V gene (reference sequence). CDR3: CASSLPTNYGYTF. The DNA of the CDR3 is TGTGCCAGCAGCTTACCAACTAACTATGGCTACACCTTC. Together with reference TRBV7-9 and TRBJ1-2, the CDR3 gives the full variable domain: DTGVSQNPRHKITKRGQNVTFRCDPISEHNRLYWYRQTLGQGPEFLTYFQNEAQLEKSRLLSDRFSAERPKGSFSTLEIQRTEQGDSAMYLCASSLPTNYGYTFGSGTRLTVV.